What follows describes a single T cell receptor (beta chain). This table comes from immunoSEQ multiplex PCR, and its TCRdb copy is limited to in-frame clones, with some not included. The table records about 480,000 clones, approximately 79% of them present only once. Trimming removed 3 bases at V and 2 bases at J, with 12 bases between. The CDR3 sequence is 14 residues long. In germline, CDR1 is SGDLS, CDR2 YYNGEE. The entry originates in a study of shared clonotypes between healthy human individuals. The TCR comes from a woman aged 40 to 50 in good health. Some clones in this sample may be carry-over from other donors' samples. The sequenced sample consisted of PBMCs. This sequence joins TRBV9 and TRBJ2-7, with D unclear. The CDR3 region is CASSAQTGAYEQYF. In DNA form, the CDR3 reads TGTGCCAGCAGCGCCCAGACCGGCGCCTACGAGCAGTACTTC.